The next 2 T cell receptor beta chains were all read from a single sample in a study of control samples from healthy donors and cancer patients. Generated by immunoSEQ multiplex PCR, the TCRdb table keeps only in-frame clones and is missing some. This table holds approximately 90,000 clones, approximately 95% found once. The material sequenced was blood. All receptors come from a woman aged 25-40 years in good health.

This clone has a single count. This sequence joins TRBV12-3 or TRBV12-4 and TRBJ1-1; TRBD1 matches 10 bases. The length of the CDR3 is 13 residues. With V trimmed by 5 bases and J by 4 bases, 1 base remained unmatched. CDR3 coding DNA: TGTGCCAGCAGTCGGACAGGGGGCACTGAAGCTTTCTTT. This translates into CASSRTGGTEAFF.

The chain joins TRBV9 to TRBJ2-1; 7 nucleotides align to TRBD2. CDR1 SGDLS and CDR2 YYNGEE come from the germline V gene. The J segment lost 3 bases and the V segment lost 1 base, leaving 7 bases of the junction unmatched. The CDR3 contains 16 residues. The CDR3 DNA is TGTGCCAGCAGCGTAAGTGCGGGAGTGGACTACAATGAGCAGTTCTTC. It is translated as CASSVSAGVDYNEQFF.